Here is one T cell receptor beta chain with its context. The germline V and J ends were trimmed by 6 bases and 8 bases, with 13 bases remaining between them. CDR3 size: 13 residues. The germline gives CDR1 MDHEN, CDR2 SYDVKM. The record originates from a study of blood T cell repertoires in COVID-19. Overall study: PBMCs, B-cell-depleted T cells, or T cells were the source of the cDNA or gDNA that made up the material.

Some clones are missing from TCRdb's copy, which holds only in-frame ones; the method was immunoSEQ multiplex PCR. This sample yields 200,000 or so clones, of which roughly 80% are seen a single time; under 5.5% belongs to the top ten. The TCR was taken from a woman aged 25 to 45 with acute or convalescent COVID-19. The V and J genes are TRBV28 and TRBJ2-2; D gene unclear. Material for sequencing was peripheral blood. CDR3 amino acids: CASSPTVRGELFF. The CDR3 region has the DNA TGTGCCAGCAGCCCCACAGTTCGGGGGGAGCTGTTTTTT.